This is a list of T cell receptor beta chains from one sample in a study of OX40 agonist ivuxolimab in advanced cancers. Assay used: immunoSEQ multiplex PCR; TCRdb lists only in-frame clones, some missing. The sample shows about 71,000 clones, 84% of them seen only once. This material consisted of CD4+ or CD8+ T cells sorted from blood, taken in a trial of the OX40 agonist ivuxolimab. The receptor set was obtained from an adult with an advanced solid tumor such as melanoma, head and neck, liver or kidney cancer. The CDR3 runs from the conserved cysteine through the conserved F or W. The D gene is left open where the match is weak. For some rows the clone size is stated as once, few or many, or as a class when expanded; others skip it.

cdr3_length j_call d_call clone_size v_call cdr3_nt cdr3_aa
15 TRBJ1-2 TRBD1 . TRBV6-5 TGTGCCAGCAGCACAGCGGGACAGAGGATCTATGGCTACACCTTC CASSTAGQRIYGYTF
20 TRBJ2-5 TRBD2 . TRBV18 TGTGCCAGCTCACCACCAATAGGACTAGCAGACGCCCTACTTCAAGAGACCCAGTACTTC CASSPPIGLADALLQETQYF
15 TRBJ2-2 . . TRBV7-2 TGTGCCAGCAGCTTAGGACCCCTTCCCAGGGGGGAGCTGTTTTTT CASSLGPLPRGELFF
16 TRBJ2-5 TRBD2 . TRBV7-6 TGTGCCAGCAGCTTAACTAGCGGGGGGCCTCAAGAGACCCAGTACTTC CASSLTSGGPQETQYF
16 TRBJ1-2 . . TRBV19 TGTGCCAGTAGTATAGGTTGGCGAGGGGTCGGCTATGGCTACACCTTC CASSIGWRGVGYGYTF
15 TRBJ2-7 TRBD1 . TRBV18 TGTGCCAGCTCACCGACAGGGGGCCTACTAAGGGAGCAGTACTTC CASSPTGGLLREQYF
12 TRBJ1-2 TRBD1 . TRBV13 TGTGCCAGCAGCCAGGGGGAGTTTGGCTACACCTTC CASSQGEFGYTF
11 TRBJ2-1 . . TRBV5-1 TGCGCCAGCAGAGCCCACAATGAGCAGTTCTTC CASRAHNEQFF
11 TRBJ1-2 . . TRBV4-3 TGCGCCAGCAGCAATTCTAGGAGCTACACCTTC CASSNSRSYTF
13 TRBJ1-1 . . TRBV5-1 TGCGCCAGCAGCTTGAAGGGGAACACTGAAGCTTTCTTT CASSLKGNTEAFF
14 TRBJ2-3 TRBD2 . TRBV2 TGTGCCAGCAGTCCTAGCGGTAGCACAGATACGCAGTATTTT CASSPSGSTDTQYF
13 TRBJ1-1 . . TRBV5-1 TGCGCCAGCAGACGGACGGAAAACACTGAAGCTTTCTTT CASRRTENTEAFF
14 TRBJ1-5 TRBD1 few TRBV10-1 TGCGCCAGGGGACAGGTTGTTAAAAATCAGCCCCAGCATTTT CARGQVVKNQPQHF
13 TRBJ2-1 . . TRBV11-1 TGTGCCAGCAGAGCAGGGCTCAACAATGAGCAGTTCTTC CASRAGLNNEQFF
13 TRBJ1-3 . . TRBV30 TGTGCCTGGAGTGGGGGTTCTGGAAACACCATATATTTT CAWSGGSGNTIYF
14 TRBJ2-2 . . TRBV5-6 TGTGCCAGCACGGAGGGAGGAATCACCGGGGAGCTGTTTTTT CASTEGGITGELFF
15 TRBJ2-7 TRBD2 . TRBV19 TGTGCCAGTAGTACCCGGACTAGCGGGAGCTACGAGCAGTACTTC CASSTRTSGSYEQYF
12 TRBJ2-5 . few TRBV29-1 TGCAGCGGGTGGACAGTCCAAGAGACCCAGTACTTC CSGWTVQETQYF
18 TRBJ2-4 TRBD2 . TRBV28 TGTGCCAGCAGTTTCCCCGATCGGGGGGGGCTAGCCAAAAACATTCAGTACTTC CASSFPDRGGLAKNIQYF
13 TRBJ2-7 . . TRBV5-4 TGTGCCAGCAGCTTGGAAGGCACGAGGGAGCAGTACTTC CASSLEGTREQYF
19 TRBJ2-3 . . TRBV27 TGTGCCAGCCGACCTGACAGACGCCTTCAGAAAACTAGCACAGATACGCAGTATTTT CASRPDRRLQKTSTDTQYF
12 TRBJ1-1 . . TRBV28 TGTGCCAGCACCCCGAGGGGACTTGAAGCTTTCTTT CASTPRGLEAFF
13 TRBJ2-7 . . TRBV15 TGTGCCACCAGCAGTATTTTTTTTTACGAGCAGTACTTC CATSSIFFYEQYF
15 TRBJ1-2 . once TRBV28 TGTGCCAGCACCCTGGGACGGTTAGCTAACTATGGCTACACCTTC CASTLGRLANYGYTF
11 TRBJ2-1 . . TRBV28 TGTGCCAGCAAAAGGGACCGTGAGCAGTTCTTC CASKRDREQFF
14 TRBJ1-5 . . TRBV5-1 TGCGCCAGCAGCTTGTTGGAGGGGGGAGGACCCCAGCATTTT CASSLLEGGGPQHF
16 TRBJ2-7 TRBD2 . TRBV6-5 TGTGCCAGCAGTTACTCCGGACTAGCGGGAGACGGCGAGCAGTACTTC CASSYSGLAGDGEQYF
13 TRBJ1-2 . . TRBV30 TGTGCCTGGAGCAGGAGCTATAACTATGGCTACACCTTC CAWSRSYNYGYTF
17 TRBJ1-4 TRBD1 . TRBV28 TGTGCCAGCAGCCCCCCCGATCGAAGGACAGGGGCTGAAAAACTGTTTTTT CASSPPDRRTGAEKLFF
14 TRBJ2-1 TRBD2 once TRBV6-5 TGTGCCAGCAGGGGGACTAGCGATAGCAATGAGCAGTTCTTC CASRGTSDSNEQFF
20 TRBJ2-2 TRBD2 once TRBV19 TGTGCCAGTAGTATGAAGGGACAGGGTGGGACTAGCGGTTACACCGGGGAGCTGTTTTTT CASSMKGQGGTSGYTGELFF
14 TRBJ2-1 TRBD1 . TRBV10-3 TGTGCCATCAGCTGGACAGGGGGCTACAATGAGCAGTTCTTC CAISWTGGYNEQFF
18 TRBJ2-2 . . TRBV9 TGTGCCAGCAGCCTATATCTCCGGAGTTCGGCGAACACCGGGGAGTTGTTTTTT CASSLYLRSSANTGELFF
15 TRBJ1-1 . . TRBV6-5 TGTGCCAGCAGTTACTCCCGGGGTTCGAACACTGAAGCTTTCTTT CASSYSRGSNTEAFF
13 TRBJ2-7 . . TRBV28 TGTGCCAGCAGAACTTCCGTGACCTGGGAGCAGTACTTC CASRTSVTWEQYF
12 TRBJ2-7 . . TRBV28 TGTGCCAGCCGACTACGCTCCTACGAGCAGTACTTC CASRLRSYEQYF
14 TRBJ2-1 TRBD2 . TRBV7-8 TGTGCCAGCAGCTTTAGCGGGAGAGGGAATGAGCAGTTCTTC CASSFSGRGNEQFF
11 TRBJ1-1 . . TRBV30 TGTGCCTGGAGTCGGAGCACTGAAGCTTTCTTT CAWSRSTEAFF
15 TRBJ2-1 . . TRBV28 TGTGCCAGCAACCTTGGGGGGAACTTATACAATGAGCAGTTCTTC CASNLGGNLYNEQFF
13 TRBJ2-7 . . TRBV11-3 TGTGCCAGCAGCTTAGGGGGAAGAAACGAGCAGTACTTC CASSLGGRNEQYF
13 TRBJ1-4 . . TRBV29-1 TGCAGCGCTAGACAGGAAGGGGTTGAAAAACTGTTTTTT CSARQEGVEKLFF
15 TRBJ1-1 . few TRBV18 TGTGCCAGCTCACCCGTTGCAGGGGATAACACTGAAGCTTTCTTT CASSPVAGDNTEAFF
14 TRBJ2-3 TRBD1 . TRBV7-2 TGTGCCAGCAGCGCTAACAGGGGGCGTGATACGCAGTATTTT CASSANRGRDTQYF
16 TRBJ1-6 . . TRBV6-1 TGTGCCAGCAGTGAAGTGACGTCAGCGGGTAATTCACCCCTCCACTTT CASSEVTSAGNSPLHF
16 TRBJ1-1 TRBD1 . TRBV28 TGTGCCACCGTAACAGGGGCGCTGAGTTGGGACACTGAAGCTTTCTTT CATVTGALSWDTEAFF
15 TRBJ2-1 TRBD2 . TRBV7-6 TGTGCCAGCAGCCAGAGGACTAGCGGCTACAATGAGCAGTTCTTC CASSQRTSGYNEQFF
13 TRBJ1-1 . few TRBV4-2 TGTGCCAGCAGCAAAGACCCAGGCCCTGAAGCTTTCTTT CASSKDPGPEAFF
15 TRBJ1-2 TRBD1 . TRBV7-3 TGTGCCAGCAGCGAGACAGGGAGAACGCCGGGTGGCTACACCTTC CASSETGRTPGGYTF
15 TRBJ1-1 TRBD1 . TRBV10-1 TGCGCCAGCAGTGACTCGGGACAGGGGTATTCTGAAGCTTTCTTT CASSDSGQGYSEAFF
13 TRBJ2-5 . few TRBV6-1 TGTGCCAGTTCGTTGGGGGGGCAGGGGACCCAGTACTTC CASSLGGQGTQYF
13 TRBJ2-4 . few TRBV7-2 TGTGCCAGCAGCCACCCGGGGGTCAACATTCAGTACTTC CASSHPGVNIQYF
16 TRBJ1-1 TRBD1 . TRBV5-5 TGTGCCAGCAGCTTGTCTCCGGGACAGAAGAACACTGAAGCTTTCTTT CASSLSPGQKNTEAFF
11 TRBJ1-3 . . TRBV30 TGTGCCTGGAGACCTGGAAACACCATATATTTT CAWRPGNTIYF
17 TRBJ1-1 . few TRBV12-5 TGTGCTAGTGGTTTGGCCTCTGGAGGGTATGTACGGGTTGAAGCTTTCTTT CASGLASGGYVRVEAFF
11 TRBJ2-7 . . TRBV28 TGTGCCAGCAGTCCCAACTACGAGCAGTACTTC CASSPNYEQYF
15 TRBJ2-3 TRBD1 . TRBV27 TGTGCCAGCAGTCTGACAGGGATCCGAACAGATACGCAGTATTTT CASSLTGIRTDTQYF